This T cell receptor (beta chain) came from a study of cytomegalovirus exposure and HLA in healthy donors. Notes on the study in general: There was a cluster of highly shared sequence variants that was likely a sequencing artifact. A later analysis found common viral pathogens apparently linked to several of the most significant clusters. When a later analysis was performed, an Asian-associated ancestry cluster reportedly had fewer N-insertions than the approximately 680-donor mean.

Healthy individuals who donated bone marrow served as the donors. Primers for the PCR totalled 60 Vbeta and 13 Jbeta. Measured with immunoSEQ multiplex PCR; TCRdb has only the in-frame clones, and not every one. This table has 90,000 or so clones, 82% appearing once. For this clone: The antigen is not known.

The TCR comes from a man over 45 in good health and CMV-seronegative. Material for sequencing was PBMCs.

The CDR3 bases are TGTGCCAGCACCTGGACTAGCGGGAGTGTAGATACGCAGTATTTT. Residues: CASTWTSGSVDTQYF. The rearrangement joins TRBV2 to TRBJ2-3; 13 bases agree with TRBD2. Trimming took 7 bases from V and 5 from J; bases not matched to a gene: 6. Per the germline V gene, CDR1 is SNHLY and CDR2 is FYNNEI. CDR3 length: 15 residues.